The clone carrying this T cell receptor (beta chain) has more than one count but fewer than ten. These data come from a study of molecular identifiers for immune sequencing clone quantification. Each CDR3 protein is one row after TCRdb ran MiXCR on the PCR reads. The table records over 50,000 distinct CDR3 sequences, just over 35% of them present only once. Germline V gene data show CDR1 as LGHNA and CDR2 as YSLEER. Trimming cost V 2 bases and J 5 bases, with 18 bases left between them. The CDR3 extends over 16 amino acids. The chain links TRBV4-3 to TRBJ1-2, with a possible D match to TRBD1 (6 bases). The material sequenced was naive CD8+ T cells from blood, with Jurkat cell RNA spiked in. Subset given: FACS-sorted CD8+CD4-CCR7+CD45RA+ naive T cells. This sequence originates from a human donor in good health. Some libraries in this study had Jurkat cell RNA spiked in. The CDR3 protein is CASSQTLQGVVYGYTF. For the CDR3, the DNA is TGCGCCAGCAGCCAAACCCTACAGGGTGTTGTATATGGCTACACCTTC.